The sequence of this T cell receptor (beta chain) was determined in a study of OX40 agonist ivuxolimab in advanced cancers. Background on the study: Every 2 weeks, patients got intravenous ivuxolimab at one of six dose levels (0.01-10 mg/kg). Partial responses were achieved by three patients, of whom one had hepatocellular carcinoma and two had cutaneous melanoma.

General study results and limits: In the expanded peripheral T cells, antigen specificity was never determined.

This CDR3 comprises 13 residues. V lost 3 bases and J lost 3, with 6 bases in between. Germline V gives CDR1 LNHDA, CDR2 SQIVND (reference sequence). Profiling relied on immunoSEQ multiplex PCR, and the TCRdb table lists in-frame clones only, not all of them. Found here are over 95,000 clones, approximately 94% of them singletons; the top ten hold roughly 2%. On this clone: The antigen is unknown.

Material: CD4+ or CD8+ T cells sorted from blood, obtained in a trial of the OX40 agonist ivuxolimab. This clonotype originated in an adult with an advanced solid tumor such as melanoma, head and neck, liver or kidney cancer. The genes are TRBV19 and TRBJ2-1; D could derive from TRBD1 or TRBD2 (5 bases each). The CDR3 protein is CASSMGDYNEQFF. The CDR3 DNA is TGTGCCAGTAGTATGGGGGACTACAATGAGCAGTTCTTC.